This entry concerns a single T cell receptor beta chain. There are a few counts of this clone. Its antigen remains unidentified. No quality values exist for individual bases; no much larger clone is one base distant. This sample was included in a study of cytomegalovirus exposure and HLA in healthy donors (dated by TCRdb to 2016 to 2017). Concerning the study at large: An earlier analysis of around 600 of the donors reported approximately 290 Gb of sequence data and 117 million unique TCR beta sequences from around 200 million T cells. To decide whether each TCR beta V gene segment behaved as functional or pseudogenic, an earlier analysis of some 600 of the donors relied on high-throughput TCR beta sequencing. Donor age, sex, ethnicity and CMV serostatus were collected together with the repertoire data. Of the 300 to 500 genotyped donors, approximately 80% were placed in the genetic ancestry cluster associated with self-reported Caucasian donors. The number of typed donors differed by locus: about 620-640 for A, B, C, DRB1 and DQB1; approximately 520 for DQA1; some 610 for DPA1; and some 470 for DPB1. HLA typing covered class I and class II loci at four-digit resolution. To predict cytomegalovirus infection status, the study brought together high-throughput TCR immunosequencing, statistical association of individual TCRs with disease status, and machine learning. All discovery cohort repertoires had been generated on a single sequencing platform. Because of strong linkage in the cohort, roughly five DR-DQ haplotypes were treated as single units for association and clustering. In addition to the first cohort of 666 subjects, a separate validation cohort of around 110 different subjects was used. To study patterns of TCR occurrence, a later analysis re-analyzed previously published TCR beta repertoires from 550 to 800 donors and added high-resolution HLA genotyping. On average, 235,054 unique TCR beta nucleotide sequences were sequenced per donor among 300 to 500 genotyped donors of the cohort, with roughly 18% of those sequences being non-productive. In a later genetic analysis, genome-wide SNP genotypes for about three fifths of the 666 donors were used, and that subset was treated as a discovery cohort. An early release covering approximately 600 HLA-typed donors comprised about 300 gigabases of sequencing data and approximately 85 million unique TCR sequences. The study aimed to test whether signatures of past pathogen exposure could be identified by cataloging public T cell receptors. Rather than drawing on any new phenotypic data, the later analysis identified candidate immune exposures from TCR beta sequences and the way those sequences occurred across donors. The study profiled the T cell repertoires of hundreds of subjects by immunosequencing and related them to cytomegalovirus serostatus. Findings and caveats that apply to the study as a whole: A further reported finding was that TCR beta sequences accurately predicted the HLA-A and HLA-B alleles for most subjects in the first cohort. Some IMGT-functional V segments, including TRBV6-2 and TRBV6-3, could not be distinguished by the 87-base-pair reads and were therefore excluded. Strong co-occurrence of HLA alleles, especially DR and DQ, made assigning TCR associations to individual alleles difficult. A later analysis reported that several top co-occurrence clusters appeared linked to parvovirus B19, influenza, CMV and Epstein-Barr virus. Correlated functional status among segregating V segments might be attributable to linkage disequilibrium, but an unknown experimental factor could not be ruled out. In vitro tests confirmed that a few of the cytomegalovirus-associated TCR beta chains recognize cytomegalovirus antigens. Most TCR sequences were observed very rarely across donors, whereas some public TCRs were present in many individuals. A later genetic analysis associated a missense DCLRE1C variant with V-gene and J-gene trimming of TCR beta chains, and an independent cohort replicated the association. A later analysis found that most CMV-associated TCR beta chains appeared HLA-restricted, with HLA associations seemingly driven largely by CMV exposure. HLA typing was unavailable for some donors at each locus, so association tests used only the typed subset. The sequencing pipeline was judged likely to have produced a cluster of highly shared sequence variants as a technical artifact. In a later analysis, about 16,000 TCR beta sequences were associated with specific HLA alleles at a false discovery rate of 0.05. In an earlier analysis of 500 to 650 of the donors, most TCR beta V segments appeared in productive rearrangements about 87% or about 30% of the time, broadly matching IMGT annotations. The presence/absence analyses assumed that sequencing depth was roughly uniform across donors, and that assumption may not be true. A later genetic analysis reported fewer N-insertions in productive TCRs among donors in an Asian-associated ancestry cluster than the roughly 640-donor mean. The study gave a list of over 150 TCR beta chains associated with cytomegalovirus. Immune exposure information for the cohort was limited to CMV serostatus. According to the authors, the approach could potentially be generalized to other disease states and immunological phenotypes. In a later analysis, the rate of TCR association differed among HLA loci, with DRB1 alleles having the most associated TCRs and HLA-C alleles having the fewest. Because counts were too low, about 17 rarely observed V segments, including chromosome 9 orphons, were excluded from the earlier analysis of several hundred of the donors. In a later analysis, HLA-associated TCR beta chains were found to be more clonally expanded and to have lower generation probabilities than equally common non-associated chains. The cohort was sequenced for TCR beta chains only, and without alpha or paired-chain data the features that could be detected were limited. The classifier was reported to diagnose cytomegalovirus status with high specificity and sensitivity in both the original and validation cohorts.

CDR1 and CDR2, per the germline V gene (reference sequence), are SEHNR and FQNEAQ. V is reduced by 3 bases and J by 7 bases, leaving a spacing of 15 bases between them. Inclusive of the bounding cysteine and phenylalanine, the CDR3 is 14 residues long. Just the 42-base CDR3 DNA is kept, in frame starting at base 1. The cohort consisted of hundreds of healthy bone marrow donors. Cohort members were all nominally healthy when sampled, although unrecorded immune exposures were likely present. CMV serostatus was recorded as positive for around 300 and negative for about 50% of the 666 cohort members, whereas no CMV serostatus was recorded for the donor in question. Each donor provided a peripheral blood sample, and peripheral blood mononuclear cells were used for TCR beta sequencing. The Qiagen DNeasy Blood Extraction Kit was used to extract genomic DNA from the blood cell samples. The method behind the library was the immunoSEQ multiplex PCR assay. The multiplex PCR relied on a mix of 60 forward primers for TCR Vbeta segments and 13 reverse primers for TCR Jbeta segments. The CDR3 region of rearranged TCR beta genes was amplified from genomic DNA with a multiplex PCR assay. The Illumina HiSeq System was used to sequence the amplified TCR beta libraries as 87-base-pair reads. From the authors' description of their analysis: Across the 600 to 700 repertoires, a later analysis counted tens of millions of unique TCR beta chains, roughly 11 million of which were shared by at least two donors. Raw reads were error-corrected and collapsed into unique sequences with a nearest-neighbor algorithm that merged closely related sequences to remove PCR and sequencing errors. Alignment of CDR3 sequences to IMGT reference sequences was used to assign V, D and J gene segments. For a sequence to be retained, a match of at least six nucleotides to both a V gene segment and a J gene segment was required. Rearrangements were called productive when the CDR3 lacked stop codons and stayed in frame with V and J; all others were non-productive. CDR3 was defined by IMGT convention, running from the second conserved V-encoded cysteine to the conserved J-encoded phenylalanine. Sequences without an unambiguous match to a single V gene segment were excluded from the earlier analysis of approximately 560 of the donors. In an earlier analysis of several hundred of the donors, a V segment was called functional when productive rearrangements were above 56.7%, and segregating when the standard deviation between donors exceeded 5%. A statistical classification framework was developed to diagnose cytomegalovirus status using the catalog of TCR beta chain sequences. V and J gene assignment, in a later analysis, came from comparing TCR nucleotide sequences with IMGT/GENE-DB human TR gene sequences. A later analysis assigned CDR3 sequences and most-parsimonious VDJ recombination scenarios with the TCRdist pipeline. In a later analysis, each TCR beta chain was defined by its CDR3 amino acid sequence together with its V-gene family, and reads lacking a unique V-gene family were excluded. In a later analysis, 450 to 600 highly shared, low-generation-probability nucleotide sequences were removed to address suspected cross-contamination and a sequencing artifact. For each public chain, a later analysis derived a clonal expansion index from normalized ranks of inferred template counts within each repertoire. In a later analysis, generation probabilities were computed with a VDJ recombination model fitted to out-of-frame rearrangements, and the resulting probabilities were checked against IGoR. In a later analysis, hypergeometric tests were used to score TCR-TCR, TCR-HLA and TCR-CMV co-occurrence, with a repertoire-size bias correction applied to TCR pairs. To estimate false discovery rates, a later analysis permuted the HLA or CMV assignments 20 times. In a later analysis, co-occurring TCRs were grouped using DBSCAN, and TCRdist sequence similarity was added for clustering within HLA-allele-positive subsets. For co-occurrence clustering, repertoires with fewer than 30,000 or more than 120,000 public chains were excluded, along with five repertoires with anomalous nucleotide sharing. TCRdb stores this immuneACCESS table with in-frame sequences only. Part of the clones is absent; in the studies checked, under half of the shortfall reflects unresolved V genes, and no reason is known for the rest. That table is the source of V, J and clone size, and D and trimming were worked out from the DNA. This sample holds 160,000 or so clones; under 85% were observed only once. The top ten clonotypes cover about 2.5% of the sample.

The TCR comes from a human donor in good health. The sample taken for sequencing was PBMCs. The V and J genes are TRBV7-9 and TRBJ1-2; TRBD1 might be the D gene, on 6 matching bases. The DNA sequence is TGTGCCAGCAGCTTCAAGGGAGGGGGTGCTGGCTACACCTTC. It translates as CASSFKGGGAGYTF.